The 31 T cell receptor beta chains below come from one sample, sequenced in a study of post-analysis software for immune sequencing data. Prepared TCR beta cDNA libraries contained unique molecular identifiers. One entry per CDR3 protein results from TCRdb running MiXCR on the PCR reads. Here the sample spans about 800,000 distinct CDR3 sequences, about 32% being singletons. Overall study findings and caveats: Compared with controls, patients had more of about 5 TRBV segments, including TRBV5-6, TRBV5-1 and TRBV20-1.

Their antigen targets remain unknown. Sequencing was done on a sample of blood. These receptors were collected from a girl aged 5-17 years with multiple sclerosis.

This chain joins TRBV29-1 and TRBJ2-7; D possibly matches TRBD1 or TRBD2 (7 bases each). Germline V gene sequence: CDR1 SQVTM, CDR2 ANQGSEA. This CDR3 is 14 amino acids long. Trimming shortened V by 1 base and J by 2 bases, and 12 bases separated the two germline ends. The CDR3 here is CSVEVRGGTYEQYF. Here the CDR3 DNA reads TGCAGCGTTGAAGTCAGGGGGGGGACCTACGAGCAGTACTTC.

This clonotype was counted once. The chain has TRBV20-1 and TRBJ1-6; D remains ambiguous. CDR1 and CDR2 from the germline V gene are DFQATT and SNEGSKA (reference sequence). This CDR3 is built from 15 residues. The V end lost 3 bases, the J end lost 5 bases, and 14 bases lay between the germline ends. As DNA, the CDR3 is TGCAGTGCTAGGATGGGTACGGGGAATAATTCACCCCTCCACTTT. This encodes CSARMGTGNNSPLHF.

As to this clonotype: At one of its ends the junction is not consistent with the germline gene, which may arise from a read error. The CDR3: CASSYLQGCETQYF. CDR3 DNA: TGTGCCAGCAGCTACTTACAGGGGTGTGAGACCCAGTACTTC. The rearrangement uses TRBV6-6 and TRBJ2-5, with 7 bases that match TRBD1. This CDR3 comprises 14 residues. The germline V gene has CDR1 MNHNY and CDR2 SVGAGI (reference sequence).

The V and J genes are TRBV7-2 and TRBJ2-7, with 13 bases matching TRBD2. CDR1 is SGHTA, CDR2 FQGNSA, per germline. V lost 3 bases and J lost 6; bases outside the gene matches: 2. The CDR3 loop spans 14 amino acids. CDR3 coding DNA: TGTGCCAGCAGCTTGGGACTAGCGGGATCCGAGCAGTACTTC. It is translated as CASSLGLAGSEQYF.

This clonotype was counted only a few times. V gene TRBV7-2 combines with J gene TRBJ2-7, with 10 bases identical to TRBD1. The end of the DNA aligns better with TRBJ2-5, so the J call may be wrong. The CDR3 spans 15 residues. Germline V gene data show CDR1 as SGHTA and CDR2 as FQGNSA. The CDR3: CASSLGQGDGETQYF. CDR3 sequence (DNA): TGTGCCAGCAGCCTCGGACAGGGGGACGGCGAGACCCAGTACTTC.

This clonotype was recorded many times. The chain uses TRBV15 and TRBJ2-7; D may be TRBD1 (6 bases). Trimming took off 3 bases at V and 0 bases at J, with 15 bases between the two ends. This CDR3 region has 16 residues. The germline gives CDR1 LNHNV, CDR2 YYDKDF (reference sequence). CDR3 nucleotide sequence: TGTGCCACCAGCAGTCCCCGGGACACCAACTCCTACGAGCAGTACTTC. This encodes CATSSPRDTNSYEQYF. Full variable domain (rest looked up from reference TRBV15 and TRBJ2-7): DAMVIQNPRYQVTQFGKPVTLSCSQTLNHNVMYWYQQKSSQAPKLLFHYYDKDFNNEADTPDNFQSRRPNTSFCFLDIRSPGLGDTAMYLCATSSPRDTNSYEQYFGPGTRLTVT.

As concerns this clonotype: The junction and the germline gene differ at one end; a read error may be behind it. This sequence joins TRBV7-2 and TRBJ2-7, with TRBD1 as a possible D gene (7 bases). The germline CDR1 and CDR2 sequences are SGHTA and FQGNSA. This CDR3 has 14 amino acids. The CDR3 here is CVSSLRGDSGEQYF. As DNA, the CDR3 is TGTGTCAGCAGCTTAAGGGGGGACAGCGGCGAGCAGTACTTC.

CDR3 bases: TGCAGCGTTGAGGGGGACATACCCAGCGAGCAGTACTTC. This codes for CSVEGDIPSEQYF. The J gene is TRBJ2-5, the V gene TRBV29-1; D perhaps matches TRBD1 (6 bases). The J call could be wrong; TRBJ2-7 is a better fit for the DNA end. The CDR3 consists of 13 residues. Germline V CDR1 and CDR2: SQVTM, ANQGSEA.

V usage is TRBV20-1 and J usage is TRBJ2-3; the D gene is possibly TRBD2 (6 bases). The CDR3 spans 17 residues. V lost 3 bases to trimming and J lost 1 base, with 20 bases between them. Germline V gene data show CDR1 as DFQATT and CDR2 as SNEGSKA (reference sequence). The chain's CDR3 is CSASKVSWRGRTDTQYF. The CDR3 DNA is TGCAGTGCTAGTAAAGTATCCTGGCGGGGACGCACAGATACGCAGTATTTT.

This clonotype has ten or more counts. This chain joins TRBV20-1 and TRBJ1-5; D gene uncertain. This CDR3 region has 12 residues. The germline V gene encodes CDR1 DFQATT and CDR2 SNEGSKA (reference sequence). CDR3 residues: CSARDSNQPQHF. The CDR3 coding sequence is TGCAGCGCCAGAGATAGCAATCAGCCCCAGCATTTT.

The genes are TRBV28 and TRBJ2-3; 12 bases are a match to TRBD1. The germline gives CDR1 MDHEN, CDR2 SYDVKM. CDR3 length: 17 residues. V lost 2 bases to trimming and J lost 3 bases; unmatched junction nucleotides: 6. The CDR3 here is CASSLPGQGAVTDTQYF. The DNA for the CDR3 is TGTGCCAGCAGTTTACCGGGACAGGGGGCAGTGACAGATACGCAGTATTTT.

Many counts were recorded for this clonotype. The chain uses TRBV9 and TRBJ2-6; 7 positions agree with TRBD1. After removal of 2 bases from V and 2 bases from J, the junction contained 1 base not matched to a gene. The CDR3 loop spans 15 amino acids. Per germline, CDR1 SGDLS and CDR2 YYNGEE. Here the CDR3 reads CASSVTGAGANVLTF. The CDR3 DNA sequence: TGTGCCAGCAGCGTTACAGGGGCTGGGGCCAACGTCCTGACTTTC.

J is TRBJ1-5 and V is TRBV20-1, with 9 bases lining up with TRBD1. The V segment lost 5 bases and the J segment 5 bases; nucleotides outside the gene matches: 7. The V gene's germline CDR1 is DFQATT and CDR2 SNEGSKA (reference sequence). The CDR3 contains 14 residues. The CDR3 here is CSARPGQGHQPQHF. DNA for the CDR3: TGCAGTGCTCGACCGGGACAGGGTCATCAGCCCCAGCATTTT.

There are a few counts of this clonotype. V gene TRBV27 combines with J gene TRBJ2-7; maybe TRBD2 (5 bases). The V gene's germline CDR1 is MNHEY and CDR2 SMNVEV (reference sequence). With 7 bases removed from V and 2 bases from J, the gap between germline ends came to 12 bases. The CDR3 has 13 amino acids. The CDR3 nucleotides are TGTGCCAGCACTAACGCCGGGGCCTACGAGCAGTACTTC. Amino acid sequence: CASTNAGAYEQYF.

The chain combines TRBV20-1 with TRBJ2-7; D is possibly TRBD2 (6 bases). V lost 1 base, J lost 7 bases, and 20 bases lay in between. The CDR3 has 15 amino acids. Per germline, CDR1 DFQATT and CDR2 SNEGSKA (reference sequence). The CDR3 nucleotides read TGCAGTGCTAGAGGTGGGGGAGGTTCCTACAATGAGCAGTACTTC. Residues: CSARGGGGSYNEQYF.

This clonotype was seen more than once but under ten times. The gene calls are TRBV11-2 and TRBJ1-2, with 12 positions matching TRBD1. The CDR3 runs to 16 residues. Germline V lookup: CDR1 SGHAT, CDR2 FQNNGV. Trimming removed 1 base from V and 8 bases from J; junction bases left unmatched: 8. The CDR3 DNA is TGTGCCAGCAGCTTAGCCGGGACAGGGGGCGGCTTCGGCTACACCTTC. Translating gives CASSLAGTGGGFGYTF.

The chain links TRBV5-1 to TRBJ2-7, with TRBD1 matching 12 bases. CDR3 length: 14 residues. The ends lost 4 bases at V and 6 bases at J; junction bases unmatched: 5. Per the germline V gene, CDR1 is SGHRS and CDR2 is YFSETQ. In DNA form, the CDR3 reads TGCGCCAGCAGCGGGGGGACAGGGGGCGCCGAGCAGTACTTC. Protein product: CASSGGTGGAEQYF.

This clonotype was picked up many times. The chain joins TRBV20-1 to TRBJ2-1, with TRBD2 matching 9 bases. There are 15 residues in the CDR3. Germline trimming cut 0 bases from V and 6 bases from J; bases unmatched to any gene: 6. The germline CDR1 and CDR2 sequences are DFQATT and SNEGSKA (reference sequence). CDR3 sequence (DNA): TGCAGTGCTAGAGAACATAGCGGGAGTGGCAATGAGCAGTTCTTC. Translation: CSAREHSGSGNEQFF.

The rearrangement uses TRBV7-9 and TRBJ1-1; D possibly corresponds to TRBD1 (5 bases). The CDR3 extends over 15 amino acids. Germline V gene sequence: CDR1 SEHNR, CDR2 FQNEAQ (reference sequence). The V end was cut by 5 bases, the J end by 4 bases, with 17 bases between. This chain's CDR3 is CASSGRRQRGTEAFF. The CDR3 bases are TGTGCCAGCAGCGGGCGTAGACAGAGAGGCACTGAAGCTTTCTTT. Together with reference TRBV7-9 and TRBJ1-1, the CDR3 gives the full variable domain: DTGVSQNPRHKITKRGQNVTFRCDPISEHNRLYWYRQTLGQGPEFLTYFQNEAQLEKSRLLSDRFSAERPKGSFSTLEIQRTEQGDSAMYLCASSGRRQRGTEAFFGQGTRLTVV.

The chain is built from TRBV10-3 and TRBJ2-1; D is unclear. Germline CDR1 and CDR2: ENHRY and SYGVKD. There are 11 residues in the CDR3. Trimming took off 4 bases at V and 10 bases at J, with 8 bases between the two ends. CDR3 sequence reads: CAISALEEQFF. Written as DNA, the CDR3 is TGTGCCATCAGTGCCTTGGAGGAGCAGTTCTTC.

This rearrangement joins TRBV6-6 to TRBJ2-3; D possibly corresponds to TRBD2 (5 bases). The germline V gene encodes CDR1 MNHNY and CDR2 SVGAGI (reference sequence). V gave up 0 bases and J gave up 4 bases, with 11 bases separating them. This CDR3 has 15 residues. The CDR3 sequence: CASSYSGSPADTQYF. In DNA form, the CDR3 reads TGTGCCAGCAGTTACTCAGGGAGTCCGGCAGATACGCAGTATTTT.

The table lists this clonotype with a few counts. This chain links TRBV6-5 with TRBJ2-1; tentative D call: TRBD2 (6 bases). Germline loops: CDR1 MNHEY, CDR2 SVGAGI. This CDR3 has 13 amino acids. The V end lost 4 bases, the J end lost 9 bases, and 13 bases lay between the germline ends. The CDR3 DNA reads TGTGCCAGCAGTTTGGACTATGACGGTGAGCAGTTCTTC. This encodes CASSLDYDGEQFF.

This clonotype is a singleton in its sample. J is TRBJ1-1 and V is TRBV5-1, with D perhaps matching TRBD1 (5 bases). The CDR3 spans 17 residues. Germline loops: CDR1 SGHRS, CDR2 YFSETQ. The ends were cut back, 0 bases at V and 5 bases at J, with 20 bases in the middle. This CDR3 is CASSLGLGARAGTEAFF. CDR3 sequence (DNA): TGCGCCAGCAGCTTGGGTCTTGGGGCACGGGCAGGTACTGAAGCTTTCTTT.

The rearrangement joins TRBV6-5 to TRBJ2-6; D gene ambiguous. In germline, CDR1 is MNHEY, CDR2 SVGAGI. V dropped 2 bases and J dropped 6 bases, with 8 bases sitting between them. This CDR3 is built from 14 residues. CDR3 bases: TGTGCCAGCAGTTACGTAGGTGAGGCCAACGTCCTGACTTTC. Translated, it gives CASSYVGEANVLTF.

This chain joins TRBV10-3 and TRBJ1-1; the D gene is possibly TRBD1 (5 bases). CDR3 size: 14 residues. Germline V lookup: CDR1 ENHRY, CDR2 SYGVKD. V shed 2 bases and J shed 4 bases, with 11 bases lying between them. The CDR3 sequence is CAISERQGATEAFF. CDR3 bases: TGTGCCATCAGTGAGAGGCAGGGTGCCACTGAAGCTTTCTTT.

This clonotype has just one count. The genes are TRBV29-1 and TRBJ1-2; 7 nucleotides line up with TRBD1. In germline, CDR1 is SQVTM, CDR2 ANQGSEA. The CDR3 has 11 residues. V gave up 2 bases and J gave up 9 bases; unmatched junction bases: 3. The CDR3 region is CSVETTGSYTF. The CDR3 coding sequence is TGCAGCGTTGAAACGACAGGGAGCTACACCTTC.

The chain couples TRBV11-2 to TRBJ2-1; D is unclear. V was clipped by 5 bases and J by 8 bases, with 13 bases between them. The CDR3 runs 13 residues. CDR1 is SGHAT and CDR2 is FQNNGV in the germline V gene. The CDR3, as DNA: TGTGCCAGCAGCCCAAGGCCCCTGGATGAGCAGTTCTTC. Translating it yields CASSPRPLDEQFF.

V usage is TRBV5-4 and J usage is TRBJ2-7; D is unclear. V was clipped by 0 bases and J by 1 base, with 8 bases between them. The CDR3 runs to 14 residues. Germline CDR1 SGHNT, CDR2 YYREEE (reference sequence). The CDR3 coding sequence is TGTGCCAGCAGCTTGGCGTACGGGTCCTACGAGCAGTACTTC. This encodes CASSLAYGSYEQYF.

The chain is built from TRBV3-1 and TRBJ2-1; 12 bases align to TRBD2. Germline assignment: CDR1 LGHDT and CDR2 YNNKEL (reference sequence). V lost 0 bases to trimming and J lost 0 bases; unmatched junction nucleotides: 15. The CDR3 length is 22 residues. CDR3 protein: CASSQDFGRLAGDTDSYNEQFF. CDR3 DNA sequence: TGTGCCAGCAGCCAAGATTTTGGGAGACTAGCGGGAGACACTGACTCCTACAATGAGCAGTTCTTC.

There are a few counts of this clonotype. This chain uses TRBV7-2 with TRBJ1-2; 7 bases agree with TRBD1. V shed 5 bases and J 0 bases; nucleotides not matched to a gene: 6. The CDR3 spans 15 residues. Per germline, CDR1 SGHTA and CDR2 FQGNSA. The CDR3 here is CASSPPGGANYGYTF. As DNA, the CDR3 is TGTGCCAGCAGCCCTCCAGGGGGAGCTAACTATGGCTACACCTTC.

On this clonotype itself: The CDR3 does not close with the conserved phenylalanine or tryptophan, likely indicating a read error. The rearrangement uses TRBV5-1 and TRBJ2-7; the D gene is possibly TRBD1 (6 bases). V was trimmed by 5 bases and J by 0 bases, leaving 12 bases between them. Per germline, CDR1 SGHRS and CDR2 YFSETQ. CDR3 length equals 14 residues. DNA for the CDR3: TGCGCCAGCAGGGGCCACAGGGACTCCTACGAGCAGTACTTA. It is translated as CASRGHRDSYEQYL.